This T cell receptor (beta chain) originates from a study of T cells in Graves' hyperthyroidism and ophthalmopathy. Researchers took RNA transcripts and amplified the TCR beta CDR3 regions from them. HTBI primers drove first-round RT-PCR of the TCR CDR3. TCRdb itself ran the multiplex PCR reads through MiXCR, one entry per CDR3 protein. The sample lists about 530,000 distinct CDR3 sequences, about 15% occurring once. Sequenced input: blood. The clonotype originates from a woman in her late teens or twenties with Graves' ophthalmopathy.

CDR3 protein: CASSPSWTGSYNEQFF. CDR3 coding DNA: TGCGCCAGCAGTCCAAGCTGGACGGGCTCCTACAATGAGCAGTTCTTC. The chain couples TRBV4-1 to TRBJ2-1; D gene ambiguous. CDR1 is MGHRA and CDR2 is YSYEKL in the germline V gene. Deletions cut 6 bases from V and 0 bases from J, with 15 bases between. The CDR3 totals 16 residues.